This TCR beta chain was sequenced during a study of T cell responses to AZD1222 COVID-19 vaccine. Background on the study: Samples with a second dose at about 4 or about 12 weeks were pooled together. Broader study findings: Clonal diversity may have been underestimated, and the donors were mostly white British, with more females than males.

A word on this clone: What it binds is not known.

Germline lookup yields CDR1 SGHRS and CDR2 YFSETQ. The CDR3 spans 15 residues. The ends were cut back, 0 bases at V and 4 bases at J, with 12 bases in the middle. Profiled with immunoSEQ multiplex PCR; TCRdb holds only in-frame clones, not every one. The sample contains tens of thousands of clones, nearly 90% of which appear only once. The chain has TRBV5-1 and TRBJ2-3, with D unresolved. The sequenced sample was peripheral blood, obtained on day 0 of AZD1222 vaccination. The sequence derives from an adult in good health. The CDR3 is CASSLADALADTQYF. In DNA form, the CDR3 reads TGCGCCAGCAGCTTGGCGGACGCCTTAGCAGATACGCAGTATTTT.